This record looks at one T cell receptor beta chain sequence and its context. The entry originates in a study of blood T cell repertoires in COVID-19. Overall study: There were acute and convalescent COVID-19 samples, and they came from the United States, Italy and Spain. PBMCs, B-cell-depleted T cells, or T cells provided the cDNA or gDNA that made up the material.

Trimming cost V 1 base and J 7 bases; bases outside gene matches: 8. Germline CDR1 and CDR2: ENHRY and SYGVKD. There are 16 residues in the CDR3. In the source study's methods: How many nucleated cells were present was estimated from reference gene primer amplification. Sequencing used immunoSEQ multiplex PCR; TCRdb keeps in-frame clones, though not all of them. V, J and clone size were drawn from that table, and D and trimming were deduced from the DNA. The sample shows a few hundred thousand clones, roughly 90% of them seen only once. The TCR was taken from a woman between 55 and 75 years old with acute or convalescent COVID-19. The V call is TRBV10-3, the J call TRBJ1-5; 9 bases agree with TRBD1. The specimen was peripheral blood. The chain's CDR3 is CAISEYRDREAQPQHF. In nucleotides, the CDR3 is TGTGCCATCAGTGAGTACCGGGACAGGGAGGCCCAGCCCCAGCATTTT.